The T cell receptor beta chain described here comes from a study of technical replicates of blood from four donors. The CDR3 is 13 amino acids. Per germline, CDR1 LNHDA and CDR2 SQIVND (reference sequence). J was trimmed by 4 bases and V by 4 bases; bases with no gene match: 0. The repertoire was sequenced with immunoSEQ multiplex PCR; TCRdb's copy has only in-frame clones and lacks some. The sample contains about 81,000 clones, under 97% of which appear only once. This clone was counted between two and nine times. The chain couples TRBV19 to TRBJ1-2; 10 bases map to TRBD1. This receptor was taken from a human donor in good health. The sequenced material came from T cells isolated from PBMCs. The CDR3 sequence is CASSRQGAYGYTF. CDR3 nucleotide sequence: TGTGCCAGTAGTAGACAGGGGGCCTATGGCTACACCTTC.